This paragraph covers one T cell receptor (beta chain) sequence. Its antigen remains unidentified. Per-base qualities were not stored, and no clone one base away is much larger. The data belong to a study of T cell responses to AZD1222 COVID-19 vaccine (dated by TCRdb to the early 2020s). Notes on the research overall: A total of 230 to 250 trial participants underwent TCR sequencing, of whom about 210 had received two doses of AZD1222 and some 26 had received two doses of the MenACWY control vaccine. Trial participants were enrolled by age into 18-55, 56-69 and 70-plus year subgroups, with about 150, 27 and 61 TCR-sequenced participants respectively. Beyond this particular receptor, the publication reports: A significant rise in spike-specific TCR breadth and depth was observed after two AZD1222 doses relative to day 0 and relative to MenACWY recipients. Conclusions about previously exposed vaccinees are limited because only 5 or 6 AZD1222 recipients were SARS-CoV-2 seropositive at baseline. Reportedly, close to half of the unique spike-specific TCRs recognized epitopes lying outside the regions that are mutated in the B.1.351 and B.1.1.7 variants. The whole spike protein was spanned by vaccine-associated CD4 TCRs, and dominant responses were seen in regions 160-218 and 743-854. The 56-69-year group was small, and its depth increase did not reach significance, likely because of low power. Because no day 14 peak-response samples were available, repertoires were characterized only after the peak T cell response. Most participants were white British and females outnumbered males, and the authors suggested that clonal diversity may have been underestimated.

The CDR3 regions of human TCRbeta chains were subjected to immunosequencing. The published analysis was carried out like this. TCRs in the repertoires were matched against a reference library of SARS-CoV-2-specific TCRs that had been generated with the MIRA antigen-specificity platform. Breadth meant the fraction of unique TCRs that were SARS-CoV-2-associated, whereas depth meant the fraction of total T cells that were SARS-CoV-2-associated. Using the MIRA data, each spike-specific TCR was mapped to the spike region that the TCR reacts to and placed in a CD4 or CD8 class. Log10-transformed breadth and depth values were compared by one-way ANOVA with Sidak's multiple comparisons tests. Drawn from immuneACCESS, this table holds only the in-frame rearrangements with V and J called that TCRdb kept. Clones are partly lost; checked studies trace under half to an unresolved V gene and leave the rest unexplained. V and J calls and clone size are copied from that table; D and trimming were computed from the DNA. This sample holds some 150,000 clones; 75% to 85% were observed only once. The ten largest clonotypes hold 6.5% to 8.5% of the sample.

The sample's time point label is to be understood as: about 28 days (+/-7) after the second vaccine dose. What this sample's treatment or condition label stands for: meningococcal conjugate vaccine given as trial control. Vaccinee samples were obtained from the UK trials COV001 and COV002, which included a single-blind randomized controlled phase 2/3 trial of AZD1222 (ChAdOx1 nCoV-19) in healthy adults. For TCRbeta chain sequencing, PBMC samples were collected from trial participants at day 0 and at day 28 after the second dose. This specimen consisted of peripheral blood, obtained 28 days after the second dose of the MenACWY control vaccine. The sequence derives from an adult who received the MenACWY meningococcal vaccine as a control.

The CDR3 in this case is CASSLMGASTEAFF. The nucleotide sequence is TGTGCCAGCAGCTTAATGGGGGCAAGCACTGAAGCTTTCTTT. The chain uses TRBV7-9 and TRBJ1-1; possibly the D gene is TRBD1, per 6 matching bases. The CDR3, cysteine through phenylalanine, is 14 amino acids long. The CDR3 DNA has 42 bases and is translated from base 1. The germline V gene (reference sequence) yields SEHNR for CDR1 and FQNEAQ for CDR2. At the junction V is shortened by 2 bases and J by 4 bases, with 11 bases in between.